What follows are 25 T cell receptor beta chains derived from one specimen sequenced in a study of control samples from healthy donors and cancer patients. Profiled with immunoSEQ multiplex PCR; TCRdb holds only in-frame clones, not every one. This repertoire shows fewer than 200,000 clones, around 95% found once; its top ten account for 4.1%. The sample comprised blood. The receptors shown here come from a woman aged 55-70 years in good health.

The chain employs TRBV27 and TRBJ2-7; perhaps D is TRBD1 or TRBD2 (6 bases each). Germline lookup yields CDR1 MNHEY and CDR2 SMNVEV (reference sequence). The CDR3 has 16 residues. V lost 6 bases to trimming and J lost 4 bases, with 22 bases between them. For the CDR3, the DNA is TGTGCCAGCAGCCGAAATCGGGGGCTGGCAATGTACGAGCAGTACTTC. Translated: CASSRNRGLAMYEQYF.

CDR3 in amino acids: CASSLARAEAFF. The CDR3 nucleotides read TGTGCCAGCAGTTTGGCCAGGGCTGAAGCTTTCTTT. The rearrangement joins TRBV12-3 or TRBV12-4 to TRBJ1-1; perhaps TRBD1 as D (5 bases). There are 12 residues in the CDR3. The V and J ends lost 3 bases and 6 bases respectively, with 8 bases between them.

The chain recombines TRBV2 with TRBJ1-2; D unclear. Germline loops: CDR1 SNHLY, CDR2 FYNNEI. V was shortened by 5 bases and J by 8 bases, with 15 bases between the two germline ends. This CDR3 contains 13 residues. The CDR3 region is CASSPSRGGGYTF. For the CDR3, the DNA is TGTGCCAGCAGTCCCTCCCGGGGTGGGGGCTACACCTTC.

This clone has a single count. The V and J genes are TRBV6-2 or TRBV6-3 and TRBJ1-5; 10 bases map to TRBD1. Germline V gene sequence: CDR1 MNHEY, CDR2 SVGEGT. The junction had 11 bases not matched to a gene; V was cut back by 6 bases and J by 6 bases. The CDR3 spans 16 residues. The CDR3 is CASRYPGQGYGQPQHF. The CDR3 DNA is TGTGCCAGCAGATACCCGGGACAGGGGTACGGTCAGCCCCAGCATTTT.

J is TRBJ1-4 and V is TRBV18; 8 positions match TRBD1. Germline values: CDR1 KGHSH, CDR2 LQKENI. Trimming removed 3 bases from V and 4 bases from J; junction bases left unmatched: 10. This CDR3 spans 17 amino acids. The CDR3 sequence: CASSPIRDRLVNEKLFF. CDR3 in DNA: TGTGCCAGCTCACCTATTCGGGACAGGCTTGTTAATGAAAAACTGTTTTTT.

The CDR3 here is CASSWGSGGLNTEAFF. The CDR3 DNA follows: TGCGCCAGCAGCTGGGGGTCCGGGGGTCTGAACACTGAAGCTTTCTTT. V usage is TRBV5-1 and J usage is TRBJ1-1, with D perhaps matching TRBD1 (5 bases). From germline, CDR1 is SGHRS and CDR2 YFSETQ. V shed 3 bases and J shed 0 bases, with 15 bases lying between them. This CDR3 contains 16 residues. Based on the CDR3 plus reference TRBV5-1 and TRBJ1-1, the full variable domain is KAGVTQTPRYLIKTRGQQVTLSCSPISGHRSVSWYQQTPGQGLQFLFEYFSETQRNKGNFPGRFSGRQFSNSRSEMNVSTLELGDSALYLCASSWGSGGLNTEAFFGQGTRLTVV.

The V and J genes are TRBV4-3 and TRBJ1-2, with D possibly being TRBD1 (5 bases). From germline, CDR1 is LGHNA and CDR2 YSLEER. Trimming shortened V by 4 bases and J by 3 bases, and 12 bases separated the two germline ends. The CDR3 is made up of 14 amino acids. The DNA for the CDR3 is TGCGCCAGCAGCCTGGCAGGGAATGACTATGGCTACACCTTC. This encodes CASSLAGNDYGYTF.

The J gene is TRBJ1-3, the V gene TRBV9; no clear D gene. Trimming shortened V by 2 bases and J by 0 bases, and 12 bases separated the two germline ends. Germline V gene lookup returns CDR1 SGDLS and CDR2 YYNGEE. The CDR3 is 16 amino acids. The CDR3 DNA reads TGTGCCAGCAGCGTGATCGGCAGCTTCTCTGGAAACACCATATATTTT. The encoded protein is CASSVIGSFSGNTIYF.

The count of this clone is one. The chain recombines TRBV5-1 with TRBJ1-3; D remains ambiguous. Trimming pared 0 bases from V and 0 bases from J, leaving 10 bases between. This CDR3 contains 16 residues. Germline CDR1 is SGHRS and CDR2 is YFSETQ. The CDR3 is CASSLDGITSGNTIYF. The CDR3 nucleotides read TGCGCCAGCAGCTTGGATGGCATTACCTCTGGAAACACCATATATTTT. Based on the CDR3 plus reference TRBV5-1 and TRBJ1-3, the full variable domain is KAGVTQTPRYLIKTRGQQVTLSCSPISGHRSVSWYQQTPGQGLQFLFEYFSETQRNKGNFPGRFSGRQFSNSRSEMNVSTLELGDSALYLCASSLDGITSGNTIYFGEGSWLTVV.

The V and J genes are TRBV3-1 (or the pseudogene TRBV3-2) and TRBJ1-2, with D possibly matching TRBD1 (6 bases). The CDR3 length is 13 residues. Trimming removed 5 bases from V and 4 bases from J, with 11 bases in between. CDR1 LGHDT and CDR2 YNNKEL come from the germline V gene (reference sequence). CDR3 sequence reads: CASSGGGGYGYTF. CDR3 bases: TGTGCCAGCAGCGGGGGGGGCGGCTATGGCTACACCTTC.

This clone has a single count. Different DNA sequences within this sample yield the same CDR3. The chain combines TRBV7-2 with TRBJ1-1; D perhaps matches TRBD1 (5 bases). Germline V gene lookup returns CDR1 SGHTA and CDR2 FQGNSA. Deletions cut 5 bases from V and 5 bases from J, with 18 bases between. The CDR3 extends over 15 amino acids. The CDR3 spells CASSLLAGGETEAFF. In DNA, the CDR3 is TGTGCCAGCAGCCTACTAGCCGGGGGGGAGACTGAAGCTTTCTTT.

The V gene is TRBV9, the J gene TRBJ2-3; a possible D gene is TRBD2 (6 bases). In germline, CDR1 is SGDLS, CDR2 YYNGEE. The CDR3 consists of 17 residues. Trimming pared 2 bases from V and 2 bases from J, leaving 18 bases between. The CDR3, as DNA: TGTGCCAGCAGCGTTGAGTCGGGACTCACGACCACAGATACGCAGTATTTT. Protein: CASSVESGLTTTDTQYF. Full variable domain (outside the CDR3, taken from reference TRBV9 and TRBJ2-3): DSGVTQTPKHLITATGQRVTLRCSPRSGDLSVYWYQQSLDQGLQFLIQYYNGEERAKGNILERFSAQQFPDLHSELNLSSLELGDSALYFCASSVESGLTTTDTQYFGPGTRLTVL.

The genes are TRBV6-2 or TRBV6-3 and TRBJ2-1, with 10 nucleotides matching TRBD2. From germline, CDR1 is MNHEY and CDR2 SVGEGT. This CDR3 region has 19 residues. The ends lost 0 bases at V and 4 bases at J; junction bases unmatched: 12. The CDR3 sequence: CASSYSPTLLAGLYNEQFF. For the CDR3, the DNA is TGTGCCAGCAGTTACTCTCCAACCTTACTAGCGGGGTTATACAATGAGCAGTTCTTC.

A remark on this clone: This sample includes further DNA sequences coding for the same CDR3. V usage is TRBV5-1 and J usage is TRBJ1-5; D is unresolved. The ends were cut back, 2 bases at V and 1 base at J, with 4 bases in the middle. Germline CDR1 reads SGHRS; CDR2 reads YFSETQ. This CDR3 spans 13 amino acids. The CDR3 region has the DNA TGCGCCAGCAGCTTAGGCAGCAATCAGCCCCAGCATTTT. Amino acids: CASSLGSNQPQHF.

This chain joins TRBV15 and TRBJ1-1, with D possibly matching TRBD1 (5 bases). There are 14 residues in the CDR3. V was clipped by 6 bases and J by 1 base, with 12 bases between them. Germline V gene lookup returns CDR1 LNHNV and CDR2 YYDKDF (reference sequence). The CDR3 protein is CATRLGRQNTEAFF. DNA of the CDR3: TGTGCCACCAGGCTGGGGCGGCAGAACACTGAAGCTTTCTTT.

This sequence joins TRBV14 and TRBJ2-1; the D is unclear. V dropped 0 bases and J dropped 8 bases, with 8 bases sitting between them. Germline V lookup: CDR1 SGHDN, CDR2 FVKESK. The CDR3 contains 13 residues. CDR3 loop: CASSQDGVHEQFF. In nucleotides, the CDR3 is TGTGCCAGCAGCCAAGATGGCGTGCATGAGCAGTTCTTC.

The chain recombines TRBV4-2 with TRBJ2-2; the D gene is possibly TRBD2 (5 bases). The germline V gene encodes CDR1 LGHNA and CDR2 YNFKEQ. V shed 0 bases and J shed 4 bases, with 15 bases lying between them. The length of the CDR3 is 17 residues. The CDR3 sequence is CASSQEATQAGTGELFF. DNA for the CDR3: TGTGCCAGCAGCCAAGAGGCGACGCAGGCGGGCACCGGGGAGCTGTTTTTT.

This sequence joins TRBV7-2 and TRBJ2-7; D assignment may be TRBD1 or TRBD2 (5 bases each). Trimming left V 7 bases short and J 2 bases short, with 12 bases between. The germline V gene encodes CDR1 SGHTA and CDR2 FQGNSA. There are 13 residues in the CDR3. The CDR3 nucleotides are TGTGCCAGCAAAGGTCTGGGGGCCTACGAGCAGTACTTC. It is translated as CASKGLGAYEQYF.

The gene calls are TRBV19 and TRBJ2-1, with 7 bases aligning to TRBD2. The CDR3 is 15 residues long. Trimming took 5 bases from V and 0 from J; bases not matched to a gene: 4. CDR1 is LNHDA, CDR2 SQIVND, per germline (reference sequence). In DNA, the CDR3 is TGTGCCAGTAGTCAGACGGGAGGCTCCTACAATGAGCAGTTCTTC. Its translation: CASSQTGGSYNEQFF.

The V gene is TRBV11-2, the J gene TRBJ2-3; D call uncertain. The CDR3 covers 14 residues. Trimming took 0 bases from V and 0 from J, leaving 4 bases between them. Germline V gene lookup returns CDR1 SGHAT and CDR2 FQNNGV. The CDR3 loop is CASSLDRSTDTQYF. CDR3 bases: TGTGCCAGCAGCTTAGACCGTAGCACAGATACGCAGTATTTT.

The chain links TRBV18 to TRBJ1-1; 7 nucleotides align to TRBD1. Trimming removed 3 bases from V and 5 bases from J; junction bases left unmatched: 6. Germline V gene lookup returns CDR1 KGHSH and CDR2 LQKENI. The CDR3 totals 14 residues. The CDR3 reads CASSPRTGRTEAFF. The CDR3 nucleotides are TGTGCCAGCTCACCCCGGACAGGCCGGACTGAAGCTTTCTTT.

This chain links TRBV19 with TRBJ1-4; D is unresolved. Germline V gene sequence: CDR1 LNHDA, CDR2 SQIVND (reference sequence). The CDR3 spans 16 residues. Trimming pared 0 bases from V and 0 bases from J, leaving 8 bases between. The CDR3 nucleotides are TGTGCCAGTAGTATAGATACCATCTCAACTAATGAAAAACTGTTTTTT. It translates to CASSIDTISTNEKLFF.

The V and J genes are TRBV6-5 and TRBJ1-2; possibly TRBD1 for D (6 bases). This CDR3 contains 14 residues. From germline, CDR1 is MNHEY and CDR2 SVGAGI. Trimming stripped 6 bases from V and 9 bases from J, with 20 bases between. Here the CDR3 reads CASSTEAGAGSYTF. The CDR3 nucleotides are TGTGCCAGCAGCACGGAGGCAGGGGCCGGGAGCTACACCTTC.

The chain recombines TRBV3-1 (or the pseudogene TRBV3-2) with TRBJ2-7; a possible D gene is TRBD1 (6 bases). The CDR3 spans 13 residues. Looked up from germline, CDR1 is LGHDT and CDR2 is YNNKEL (reference sequence). V was shortened by 0 bases and J by 5 bases, with 8 bases between the two germline ends. DNA for the CDR3: TGTGCCAGCAGCCAAGAAGGGGGTCACGAGCAGTACTTC. This translates into CASSQEGGHEQYF.

The V gene is TRBV18, the J gene TRBJ1-1; D unclear. Germline V CDR1 and CDR2: KGHSH, LQKENI. Deletions cut 2 bases from V and 3 bases from J, with 7 bases between. This CDR3 has 13 amino acids. The CDR3 DNA follows: TGTGCCAGCTCACCAGCGAGCGACACTGAAGCTTTCTTT. This codes for CASSPASDTEAFF. Full variable domain (missing parts from reference TRBV18 and TRBJ1-1): NAGVMQNPRHLVRRRGQEARLRCSPMKGHSHVYWYRQLPEEGLKFMVYLQKENIIDESGMPKERFSAEFPKEGPSILRIQQVVRGDSAAYFCASSPASDTEAFFGQGTRLTVV.